These 27 T cell receptor beta chains were sequenced from one sample in a study of blood T cell repertoires in COVID-19. Here immunoSEQ multiplex PCR was the method, and the copy in TCRdb shows in-frame clones only, minus some. The sample lists about 64,000 clones, approximately 84% occurring once. The sample comprised peripheral blood. The source of these receptors is a man aged 50 or older with active COVID-19.

This chain joins TRBV7-9 and TRBJ2-1, with 8 bases matching TRBD1. From germline, CDR1 is SEHNR and CDR2 FQNEAQ (reference sequence). This CDR3 comprises 16 residues. V dropped 6 bases and J dropped 0; count of bases not matched to a gene: 7. The CDR3 DNA reads TGTGCCAGCAGGGGACACAGGGGGAGCTCCTACAATGAGCAGTTCTTC. This translates into CASRGHRGSSYNEQFF.

The chain is built from TRBV5-1 and TRBJ2-5, with D maybe TRBD2 (6 bases). Trimming stripped 4 bases from V and 4 bases from J, with 17 bases between. CDR1 SGHRS and CDR2 YFSETQ come from the germline V gene. The CDR3 runs to 15 residues. In DNA, the CDR3 is TGCGCCAGCAGCCCCACTAGCACTTGGGGAGAGACCCAGTACTTC. Amino acid sequence: CASSPTSTWGETQYF. Complete variable domain (other parts from reference TRBV5-1 and TRBJ2-5): KAGVTQTPRYLIKTRGQQVTLSCSPISGHRSVSWYQQTPGQGLQFLFEYFSETQRNKGNFPGRFSGRQFSNSRSEMNVSTLELGDSALYLCASSPTSTWGETQYFGPGTRLLVL.

This rearrangement joins TRBV7-2 to TRBJ2-1; 9 positions match TRBD1. There are 13 residues in the CDR3. V was clipped by 10 bases and J by 5 bases; unmatched bases: 6. CDR1 is SGHTA and CDR2 is FQGNSA in the germline V gene. The CDR3 nucleotides are TGTGCCACCGGACAGGGGCGGAACAATGAGCAGTTCTTC. Translated, it gives CATGQGRNNEQFF.

The chain joins TRBV18 to TRBJ2-5, with 8 bases aligning to TRBD1. J lost 9 bases, V lost 3 bases, and 3 bases had no gene match. The germline V gene has CDR1 KGHSH and CDR2 LQKENI. The CDR3 loop spans 12 amino acids. Written as DNA, the CDR3 is TGTGCCAGCTCACCCGACAGGGGACCCCAGTACTTC. This gives the protein CASSPDRGPQYF.

This clone was found once. This sequence joins TRBV5-1 and TRBJ2-7; 8 positions match TRBD1. The CDR3 runs 16 residues. From germline, CDR1 is SGHRS and CDR2 YFSETQ. V lost 1 base, J lost 7 bases, and 13 bases stayed unmatched. CDR3 coding DNA: TGCGCCAGCAGCTTGTCTATGCAGGGGGCAATGGGGGAGCAGTACTTC. It yields the protein CASSLSMQGAMGEQYF.

The chain has TRBV19 and TRBJ1-5, with 7 positions matching TRBD1. The CDR3 runs to 15 residues. Losses at the gene ends were 8 bases for V and 0 bases for J; bases not matched to a gene: 7. Germline-derived CDR1 and CDR2 are LNHDA and SQIVND (reference sequence). The CDR3 loop is CASQVWDSSNQPQHF. The CDR3 DNA follows: TGTGCCAGTCAAGTTTGGGACAGTAGCAATCAGCCCCAGCATTTT. Complete variable domain (other parts from reference TRBV19 and TRBJ1-5): DGGITQSPKYLFRKEGQNVTLSCEQNLNHDAMYWYRQDPGQGLRLIYYSQIVNDFQKGDIAEGYSVSREKKESFPLTVTSAQKNPTAFYLCASQVWDSSNQPQHFGDGTRLSIL.

The chain recombines TRBV6-5 with TRBJ1-6, with 8 bases fitting TRBD1. There are 15 residues in the CDR3. The V gene's germline CDR1 is MNHEY and CDR2 SVGAGI. V shed 7 bases and J 5 bases; nucleotides not matched to a gene: 7. The CDR3 bases are TGTGCCAGCACTAGAAACAGGGGGGATAATTCACCCCTCCACTTT. It is translated as CASTRNRGDNSPLHF.

The V gene is TRBV4-1, the J gene TRBJ2-6; no clear D. Trimming shortened V by 1 base and J by 0 bases, and 4 bases separated the two germline ends. CDR1 and CDR2 from the germline V gene are MGHRA and YSYEKL. The CDR3 sequence is 15 residues long. The CDR3 sequence is CASSQVRSGANVLTF. CDR3 DNA: TGCGCCAGCAGCCAAGTTCGCTCTGGGGCCAACGTCCTGACTTTC.

V is TRBV20-1 and J is TRBJ2-5; the D gene is possibly TRBD2 (5 bases). Germline V gene data show CDR1 as DFQATT and CDR2 as SNEGSKA (reference sequence). V shed 0 bases and J shed 9 bases, with 8 bases lying between them. This CDR3 contains 11 residues. The CDR3 DNA follows: TGCAGTGCTAGAGATCGGCGGGCCCAGTACTTC. It specifies CSARDRRAQYF.

J is TRBJ2-1 and V is TRBV7-2, with 7 bases that match TRBD2. The CDR3 runs to 18 residues. V lost 4 bases, J lost 6 bases, and 18 bases stayed unmatched. Germline V CDR1 and CDR2: SGHTA, FQGNSA. The CDR3 nucleotides are TGTGCCAGCAGCTACCCTCATCGCGGGACTACCCCCTCCAATGAGCAGTTCTTC. Residues: CASSYPHRGTTPSNEQFF.

J is TRBJ1-6 and V is TRBV29-1; 8 bases align to TRBD1. Germline-derived CDR1 and CDR2 are SQVTM and ANQGSEA. V lost 6 bases and J lost 9; bases outside the gene matches: 10. This CDR3 spans 14 amino acids. Here the CDR3 DNA reads TGCAGCGTGAAGGACATCGACAGGGGTTCACCCCTCCACTTT. Protein sequence: CSVKDIDRGSPLHF.

In nucleotides, the CDR3 is TGTGCCAGCTCACAGGGACAGTTAAACACCGGGGAGCTGTTTTTT. Encoded protein: CASSQGQLNTGELFF. The chain couples TRBV18 to TRBJ2-2; 7 bases are a match to TRBD1. The CDR3 is made up of 15 amino acids. Germline V lookup: CDR1 KGHSH, CDR2 LQKENI. The trim removed 4 bases at V and 2 bases at J, leaving 4 bases unmatched.

The chain employs TRBV5-4 and TRBJ2-1, with 12 bases lining up with TRBD2. The CDR3 is 17 residues long. CDR1 is SGHNT, CDR2 YYREEE, per germline (reference sequence). V shed 4 bases and J 7 bases; nucleotides not matched to a gene: 12. The CDR3 coding sequence is TGTGCCAGCAGCCTCTGGGTGGCTAGCGGGAGGGGGAATGAGCAGTTCTTC. Protein product: CASSLWVASGRGNEQFF. Combining the CDR3 with reference TRBV5-4 and TRBJ2-1 gives the whole variable domain ETGVTQSPTHLIKTRGQQVTLRCSSQSGHNTVSWYQQALGQGPQFIFQYYREEENGRGNFPPRFSGLQFPNYSSELNVNALELDDSALYLCASSLWVASGRGNEQFFGPGTRLTVL.

V usage is TRBV7-3 and J usage is TRBJ2-3; D is unresolved. CDR1 and CDR2 from the germline V gene are SGHTA and FQGTGA. This CDR3 has 14 residues. The V gene lost 3 bases and the J gene lost 7 bases, with 14 bases spanning the gap. CDR3 bases: TGTGCCAGCAGCTTCTCGACCCTAGAAAATACGCAGTATTTT. This encodes CASSFSTLENTQYF.

V usage is TRBV6-5 and J usage is TRBJ1-5; no clear D gene. This CDR3 is built from 15 residues. V lost 2 bases and J lost 11, with 19 bases in between. Looked up from germline, CDR1 is MNHEY and CDR2 is SVGAGI. CDR3 in amino acids: CASSYEASPGRAQHF. CDR3 in DNA: TGTGCCAGCAGTTACGAGGCCAGCCCCGGTCGGGCCCAGCATTTT.

The chain is built from TRBV6-5 and TRBJ2-5; D remains unclear. Deletions cut 9 bases from V and 1 base from J, with 12 bases between. CDR1 and CDR2 from the germline V gene are MNHEY and SVGAGI. The CDR3 is made up of 13 amino acids. CDR3: CASRLWAQETQYF. The CDR3 DNA reads TGTGCCAGTAGGCTTTGGGCCCAAGAGACCCAGTACTTC.

The chain combines TRBV19 with TRBJ2-3; 9 nucleotides align to TRBD2. V trimming: 3 bases; J trimming: 2 bases; junction bases outside the gene matches: 9. The germline gives CDR1 LNHDA, CDR2 SQIVND (reference sequence). The CDR3 covers 17 residues. DNA for the CDR3: TGTGCCAGTAGTATGGCCCCTAGCGGGGAGCTCACAGATACGCAGTATTTT. Translation gives CASSMAPSGELTDTQYF.

The genes are TRBV2 and TRBJ2-7; the D is unclear. V was pared by 5 bases and J by 6 bases, with 11 bases between. Germline CDR1 is SNHLY and CDR2 is FYNNEI. This CDR3 has 12 residues. The CDR3 loop reads CASSPRHREQYF. The CDR3, as DNA: TGTGCCAGCAGTCCGAGGCACCGCGAGCAGTACTTC.

The chain couples TRBV12-3 or TRBV12-4 to TRBJ1-1; no reliable D call. The CDR3 length is 13 residues. Trimming removed 3 bases from V and 1 base from J, with 6 bases in between. The CDR3 DNA reads as TGTGCCAGCAGTTTGACTCAGAACACTGAAGCTTTCTTT. Its translation: CASSLTQNTEAFF.

This clone was seen just once. The chain joins TRBV6-2 or TRBV6-3 to TRBJ2-7; 10 bases map to TRBD2. V gave up 3 bases and J gave up 0 bases; unmatched junction bases: 11. In germline, CDR1 is MNHEY, CDR2 SVGEGT. This CDR3 contains 18 residues. CDR3 coding DNA: TGTGCCAGCAGTTATGCGACACCGACTAGCGGGCCCTCCTACGAGCAGTACTTC. Protein sequence: CASSYATPTSGPSYEQYF.

The chain has TRBV9 and TRBJ2-1; 8 bases agree with TRBD2. The CDR3 sequence is 15 residues long. CDR1 and CDR2 from the germline V gene are SGDLS and YYNGEE. Trimming cost V 1 base and J 3 bases; bases outside gene matches: 3. CDR3 DNA sequence: TGTGCCAGCAGCGTAAGCCTAGCGGGCTACAATGAGCAGTTCTTC. Amino acids: CASSVSLAGYNEQFF.

J is TRBJ2-3 and V is TRBV10-3; 11 positions agree with TRBD2. Trimming cost V 4 bases and J 1 base; bases outside gene matches: 1. Germline CDR1 ENHRY, CDR2 SYGVKD. The CDR3 runs 15 residues. The CDR3 bases are TGTGCCATCAGTGCGACTAGCGGGGGCACAGATACGCAGTATTTT. This gives the protein CAISATSGGTDTQYF.

Written as DNA, the CDR3 is TGTGCCAGCAGTTACTCAGGCGCTGCGGGGGTCGAGCAGTACTTC. Amino acid sequence: CASSYSGAAGVEQYF. The genes are TRBV6-2 or TRBV6-3 and TRBJ2-7, with TRBD2 matching 7 bases. The length of the CDR3 is 15 residues. After removal of 0 bases from V and 6 bases from J, the junction contained 8 bases not matched to a gene. Germline CDR1 reads MNHEY; CDR2 reads SVGEGT.

The V and J genes are TRBV7-8 and TRBJ2-1; 11 bases align to TRBD2. From germline, CDR1 is SGHVS and CDR2 FQNEAQ. V was clipped by 1 base and J by 7 bases; unmatched bases: 3. The CDR3 extends over 15 amino acids. The DNA of the CDR3 is TGTGCCAGCAGCTTAGTGGGACTAGCGGTAAATGAGCAGTTCTTC. Protein sequence: CASSLVGLAVNEQFF.

This CDR3 reads CASSVSGRAATDTQYF. The CDR3 bases are TGTGCCAGCAGCGTTAGCGGGAGGGCCGCCACAGATACGCAGTATTTT. This rearrangement joins TRBV9 to TRBJ2-3; 11 nucleotides align to TRBD2. The ends lost 2 bases at V and 2 bases at J; junction bases unmatched: 4. The CDR3 is 16 residues long. Germline loops: CDR1 SGDLS, CDR2 YYNGEE.

The chain combines TRBV5-5 with TRBJ1-2; possibly TRBD1 for D (6 bases). The CDR3 contains 14 residues. The germline V and J ends were trimmed by 4 bases and 4 bases, with 14 bases remaining between them. The germline V gene has CDR1 SGHKS and CDR2 YYEKEE (reference sequence). The CDR3 bases are TGTGCCAGCAGCGCGCCAACAGGGACCTATGGCTACACCTTC. It codes for CASSAPTGTYGYTF.

The chain couples TRBV2 to TRBJ1-2; a possible D gene is TRBD1 (5 bases). Germline V gene data show CDR1 as SNHLY and CDR2 as FYNNEI. The germline V and J ends were trimmed by 5 bases and 6 bases, with 16 bases remaining between them. The CDR3 extends over 14 amino acids. In DNA form, the CDR3 reads TGTGCCAGCAGTACAACTATAGGGGATAATGGCTACACCTTC. Encoded protein: CASSTTIGDNGYTF.